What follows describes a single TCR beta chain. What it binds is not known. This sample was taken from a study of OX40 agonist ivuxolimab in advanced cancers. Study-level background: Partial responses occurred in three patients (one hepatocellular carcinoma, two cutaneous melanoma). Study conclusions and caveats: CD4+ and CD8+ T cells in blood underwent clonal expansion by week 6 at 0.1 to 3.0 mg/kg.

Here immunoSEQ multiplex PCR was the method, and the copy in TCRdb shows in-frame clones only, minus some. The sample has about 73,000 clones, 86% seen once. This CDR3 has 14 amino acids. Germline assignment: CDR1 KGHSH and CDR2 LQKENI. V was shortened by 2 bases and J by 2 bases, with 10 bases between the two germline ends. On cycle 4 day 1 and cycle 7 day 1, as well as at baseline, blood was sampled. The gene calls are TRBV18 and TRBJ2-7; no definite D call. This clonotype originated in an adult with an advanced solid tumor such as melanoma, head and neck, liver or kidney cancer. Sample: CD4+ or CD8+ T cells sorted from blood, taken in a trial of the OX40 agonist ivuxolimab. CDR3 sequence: CASSPIGQTYEQYF. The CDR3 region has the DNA TGTGCCAGCTCACCAATCGGGCAGACCTACGAGCAGTACTTC. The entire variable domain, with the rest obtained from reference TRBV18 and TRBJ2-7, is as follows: NAGVMQNPRHLVRRRGQEARLRCSPMKGHSHVYWYRQLPEEGLKFMVYLQKENIIDESGMPKERFSAEFPKEGPSILRIQQVVRGDSAAYFCASSPIGQTYEQYFGPGTRLTVT.